A single sample is the source of the 22 T cell receptor beta chains below, sequenced in a study of CD8 T cells in ankylosing spondylitis. Broader study findings: One TCR beta motif, made up of about 8 highly homologous variants, appeared characteristic of ankylosing spondylitis blood.

TCRdb re-called the 5' RACE reads through MiXCR, storing one row per CDR3 protein. The sample consists of around 490,000 distinct CDR3 sequences, approximately 5.3% of them appearing once. No antigen has been assigned to these receptors. Specimen: blood, either unsorted or a sorted T cell fraction (not recorded which). These receptors came from a male donor with ankylosing spondylitis.

This clonotype appeared many times. The chain carries TRBV4-3 and TRBJ2-7; D may be TRBD2 (5 bases). CDR1 and CDR2 from the germline V gene are LGHNA and YSLEER. The CDR3 has 15 amino acids. The ends were cut back, 1 base at V and 3 bases at J, with 13 bases in the middle. The CDR3 loop is CASSQGEKLIYEQYF. The DNA for the CDR3 is TGCGCCAGCAGCCAAGGGGAGAAACTTATCTACGAGCAGTACTTC.

This clonotype was seen at least ten times. V usage is TRBV18 and J usage is TRBJ2-7; tentatively, D is TRBD2 (6 bases). The germline V gene encodes CDR1 KGHSH and CDR2 LQKENI. CDR3 length: 14 amino acids. The V gene lost 3 bases and the J gene lost 4 bases, with 13 bases spanning the gap. CDR3 in DNA: TGTGCCAGCTCACCGACCTCCCGGGAGTACGAGCAGTACTTC. This encodes CASSPTSREYEQYF.

The chain recombines TRBV18 with TRBJ2-1, with 13 bases lining up with TRBD2. Germline values: CDR1 KGHSH, CDR2 LQKENI. This CDR3 comprises 19 residues. The trim removed 6 bases at V and 0 bases at J, leaving 11 bases unmatched. The CDR3 bases are TGTGCCAGCTCCCTGTCGGGACTAGCGGGACTCAGCTCCTACAATGAGCAGTTCTTC. As protein: CASSLSGLAGLSSYNEQFF. The full variable domain, with the rest looked up from reference TRBV18 and TRBJ2-1, is NAGVMQNPRHLVRRRGQEARLRCSPMKGHSHVYWYRQLPEEGLKFMVYLQKENIIDESGMPKERFSAEFPKEGPSILRIQQVVRGDSAAYFCASSLSGLAGLSSYNEQFFGPGTRLTVL.

This clonotype has ten or more counts. The chain employs TRBV29-1 and TRBJ1-1; D unclear. CDR1 is SQVTM and CDR2 is ANQGSEA in the germline V gene. V gave up 1 base and J gave up 8 bases, with 8 bases separating them. This CDR3 has 11 residues. This CDR3 is CSVEGHPEAFF. The CDR3 DNA follows: TGCAGCGTTGAAGGACATCCGGAAGCTTTCTTT.

This clonotype was counted many times. V gene TRBV29-1 combines with J gene TRBJ1-2, with TRBD1 as a possible D gene (6 bases). Germline V gene lookup returns CDR1 SQVTM and CDR2 ANQGSEA. V was pared by 0 bases and J by 8 bases, with 13 bases between. This CDR3 contains 13 residues. DNA for the CDR3: TGCAGCGTTGAAGAGGCTTCGGGGGCCGGCTACACCTTC. Its translation: CSVEEASGAGYTF.

This clonotype appeared many times. The chain carries TRBV12-3 or TRBV12-4 and TRBJ2-7; the D is unclear. The CDR3 contains 12 residues. V was shortened by 5 bases and J by 6 bases, with 11 bases between the two germline ends. CDR3 loop: CASSPPVGEQYF. The CDR3 region has the DNA TGTGCCAGCAGTCCACCGGTGGGCGAGCAGTACTTC.

This clonotype has at least ten counts. The chain is built from TRBV7-8 and TRBJ1-1; D unclear. The CDR3 sequence is 16 residues long. The germline V gene encodes CDR1 SGHVS and CDR2 FQNEAQ. V lost 1 base and J 4 bases, leaving 16 bases between the germline ends. CDR3 coding DNA: TGTGCCAGCAGCTTAGTGAATGCCCGCCTGAGCACTGAAGCTTTCTTT. Protein sequence: CASSLVNARLSTEAFF.

This clonotype was observed many times. V and J are TRBV20-1 and TRBJ2-7; 7 nucleotides agree with TRBD1. The CDR3 is 12 amino acids. V shed 5 bases, J shed 7 bases, and the junction held 8 bases outside the gene matches. Germline CDR1 and CDR2: DFQATT and SNEGSKA (reference sequence). The CDR3 DNA reads TGCAGTGCTCCGACAGGGAAAGGGGAGCAGTACTTC. Translating gives CSAPTGKGEQYF.

In its sample, this clonotype was seen many times. The germline gene is not matched at one end of the junction; a read error may be the cause. The J gene is TRBJ1-2, the V gene TRBV7-7; D call uncertain. Germline V lookup: CDR1 SSHAT, CDR2 FNYEAQ (reference sequence). The CDR3 is 14 amino acids. The CDR3 nucleotides are TGTGCTAGCAGGTTTGCGGGGAAGAACTATGGCTACACCTTC. Translating it yields CASRFAGKNYGYTF. The full variable domain, rest sourced from reference TRBV7-7 and TRBJ1-2, is GAGVSQSPRYKVTKRGQDVTLRCDPISSHATLYWYQQALGQGPEFLTYFNYEAQPDKSGLPSDRFSAERPEGSISTLTIQRTEQRDSAMYRCASRFAGKNYGYTFGSGTRLTVV.

There are many counts of this clonotype. V and J are TRBV10-3 and TRBJ2-7; 7 bases agree with TRBD1. This CDR3 region has 15 residues. The V and J ends lost 2 bases and 4 bases, in that order; junction bases with no gene match: 8. Per germline, CDR1 ENHRY and CDR2 SYGVKD. Here the CDR3 reads CAISETLGTAYEQYF. The CDR3 DNA follows: TGTGCCATCAGTGAGACCCTCGGGACAGCATACGAGCAGTACTTC.

This clonotype was found many times. V gene TRBV18 combines with J gene TRBJ2-7; D unresolved. The V end was cut by 2 bases, the J end by 3 bases, with 5 bases between. This CDR3 comprises 12 residues. Germline V gene sequence: CDR1 KGHSH, CDR2 LQKENI. Here the CDR3 DNA reads TGTGCCAGCTCACCAAACTACTACGAGCAGTACTTC. It codes for CASSPNYYEQYF.

This clonotype occurred many times. The chain carries TRBV9 and TRBJ2-1; a weak D match, TRBD1 (6 bases). CDR3 length: 16 residues. The germline CDR1 and CDR2 sequences are SGDLS and YYNGEE. Trimming left V 4 bases short and J 2 bases short, with 16 bases between. CDR3 protein: CASSLQGRGTYNEQFF. The CDR3 DNA reads TGTGCCAGCAGCTTACAGGGAAGAGGGACCTACAATGAGCAGTTCTTC.

This clonotype was observed at least ten times. V gene TRBV20-1 combines with J gene TRBJ2-5; 8 bases are a match to TRBD1. Germline V gene sequence: CDR1 DFQATT, CDR2 SNEGSKA (reference sequence). The CDR3 is 15 amino acids. V was clipped by 0 bases and J by 4 bases; unmatched bases: 7. CDR3 sequence: CSARDRAGGRETQYF. CDR3 nucleotides: TGCAGTGCTAGAGATCGGGCAGGGGGCCGAGAGACCCAGTACTTC.

This clonotype appeared many times. This chain uses TRBV12-3 or TRBV12-4 with TRBJ1-1; D is uncertain. This CDR3 has 11 residues. Trimming shortened V by 8 bases and J by 4 bases, and 8 bases separated the two germline ends. The CDR3 loop is CASGDFTEAFF. CDR3 in DNA: TGTGCCAGCGGTGATTTCACTGAAGCTTTCTTT.

The chain couples TRBV5-1 to TRBJ2-7; TRBD1 matches at 8 bases. Looked up from germline, CDR1 is SGHRS and CDR2 is YFSETQ. This CDR3 comprises 14 residues. The V gene end was trimmed by 7 bases and the J gene end by 0 bases; junction bases not matched to a gene: 6. CDR3 protein: CASSNQGASYEQYF. The CDR3 DNA reads as TGCGCCAGCTCAAATCAGGGGGCCTCCTACGAGCAGTACTTC. Full variable domain (rest looked up from reference TRBV5-1 and TRBJ2-7): KAGVTQTPRYLIKTRGQQVTLSCSPISGHRSVSWYQQTPGQGLQFLFEYFSETQRNKGNFPGRFSGRQFSNSRSEMNVSTLELGDSALYLCASSNQGASYEQYFGPGTRLTVT.

This clonotype was detected ten times or more. The rearrangement links TRBV7-2 to TRBJ2-1; D might be TRBD1 (6 bases). Germline V gene sequence: CDR1 SGHTA, CDR2 FQGNSA. The CDR3 runs to 16 residues. Deletions cut 2 bases from V and 3 bases from J, with 14 bases between. CDR3 in amino acids: CASSLTGFGSYNEQFF. The CDR3 region has the DNA TGTGCCAGCAGCTTAACAGGGTTTGGGAGCTACAATGAGCAGTTCTTC. Full variable domain (missing parts from reference TRBV7-2 and TRBJ2-1): GAGVSQSPSNKVTEKGKDVELRCDPISGHTALYWYRQSLGQGLEFLIYFQGNSAPDKSGLPSDRFSAERTGGSVSTLTIQRTQQEDSAVYLCASSLTGFGSYNEQFFGPGTRLTVL.

This clonotype was seen ten or more times. The V and J genes are TRBV6-5 and TRBJ2-3; 10 bases match TRBD2. CDR1 is MNHEY, CDR2 SVGAGI, per germline. This CDR3 contains 15 residues. The ends lost 4 bases at V and 1 base at J; junction bases unmatched: 2. The CDR3 bases are TGTGCCAGCAGTTGGGGACTAGCGCGCACAGATACGCAGTATTTT. Translation: CASSWGLARTDTQYF.

This clonotype was recorded at least ten times. V gene TRBV29-1 combines with J gene TRBJ2-1; 11 bases agree with TRBD2. The CDR3 covers 16 residues. Germline V gene lookup returns CDR1 SQVTM and CDR2 ANQGSEA. The V segment lost 5 bases and the J segment 4 bases; nucleotides outside the gene matches: 10. The chain's CDR3 is CSVRQLAGEGYNEQFF. CDR3 bases: TGCAGCGTTCGCCAACTAGCGGGAGAAGGGTACAATGAGCAGTTCTTC.

This clonotype was seen a few times. V gene TRBV5-1 combines with J gene TRBJ2-3; TRBD1 agrees at 10 bases. J was trimmed by 5 bases and V by 0 bases; bases with no gene match: 3. CDR1 and CDR2 from the germline V gene are SGHRS and YFSETQ. This CDR3 has 15 amino acids. CDR3: CASSLGQGAGDTQYF. The CDR3 DNA sequence: TGCGCCAGCAGCTTGGGACAGGGGGCGGGAGATACGCAGTATTTT.

This clonotype was recorded at least ten times. The gene calls are TRBV20-1 and TRBJ1-6; TRBD1 matches at 8 bases. The CDR3 length is 14 residues. V dropped 4 bases and J dropped 5; count of bases not matched to a gene: 4. Germline loops: CDR1 DFQATT, CDR2 SNEGSKA (reference sequence). CDR3 loop: CSANGQGNNSPLHF. The CDR3 DNA reads TGCAGTGCTAACGGACAGGGAAATAATTCACCCCTCCACTTT.

CDR3 sequence reads: CASSFKGTQYF. In DNA form, the CDR3 reads TGTGCCAGCAGTTTTAAGGGTACGCAGTATTTT. The J gene is TRBJ2-3, the V gene TRBV28; no definite D call. Trimming left V 3 bases short and J 8 bases short, with 6 bases between. Germline values: CDR1 MDHEN, CDR2 SYDVKM. The CDR3 runs 11 residues.

This rearrangement joins TRBV7-2 to TRBJ2-3, with 10 nucleotides matching TRBD2. This CDR3 has 16 residues. V lost 1 base, J lost 3 bases, and 4 bases stayed unmatched. The V gene's germline CDR1 is SGHTA and CDR2 FQGNSA. The CDR3 nucleotides are TGTGCCAGCAGCTTAGTAGTAGCGGGGGGTACAGATACGCAGTATTTT. This translates into CASSLVVAGGTDTQYF.